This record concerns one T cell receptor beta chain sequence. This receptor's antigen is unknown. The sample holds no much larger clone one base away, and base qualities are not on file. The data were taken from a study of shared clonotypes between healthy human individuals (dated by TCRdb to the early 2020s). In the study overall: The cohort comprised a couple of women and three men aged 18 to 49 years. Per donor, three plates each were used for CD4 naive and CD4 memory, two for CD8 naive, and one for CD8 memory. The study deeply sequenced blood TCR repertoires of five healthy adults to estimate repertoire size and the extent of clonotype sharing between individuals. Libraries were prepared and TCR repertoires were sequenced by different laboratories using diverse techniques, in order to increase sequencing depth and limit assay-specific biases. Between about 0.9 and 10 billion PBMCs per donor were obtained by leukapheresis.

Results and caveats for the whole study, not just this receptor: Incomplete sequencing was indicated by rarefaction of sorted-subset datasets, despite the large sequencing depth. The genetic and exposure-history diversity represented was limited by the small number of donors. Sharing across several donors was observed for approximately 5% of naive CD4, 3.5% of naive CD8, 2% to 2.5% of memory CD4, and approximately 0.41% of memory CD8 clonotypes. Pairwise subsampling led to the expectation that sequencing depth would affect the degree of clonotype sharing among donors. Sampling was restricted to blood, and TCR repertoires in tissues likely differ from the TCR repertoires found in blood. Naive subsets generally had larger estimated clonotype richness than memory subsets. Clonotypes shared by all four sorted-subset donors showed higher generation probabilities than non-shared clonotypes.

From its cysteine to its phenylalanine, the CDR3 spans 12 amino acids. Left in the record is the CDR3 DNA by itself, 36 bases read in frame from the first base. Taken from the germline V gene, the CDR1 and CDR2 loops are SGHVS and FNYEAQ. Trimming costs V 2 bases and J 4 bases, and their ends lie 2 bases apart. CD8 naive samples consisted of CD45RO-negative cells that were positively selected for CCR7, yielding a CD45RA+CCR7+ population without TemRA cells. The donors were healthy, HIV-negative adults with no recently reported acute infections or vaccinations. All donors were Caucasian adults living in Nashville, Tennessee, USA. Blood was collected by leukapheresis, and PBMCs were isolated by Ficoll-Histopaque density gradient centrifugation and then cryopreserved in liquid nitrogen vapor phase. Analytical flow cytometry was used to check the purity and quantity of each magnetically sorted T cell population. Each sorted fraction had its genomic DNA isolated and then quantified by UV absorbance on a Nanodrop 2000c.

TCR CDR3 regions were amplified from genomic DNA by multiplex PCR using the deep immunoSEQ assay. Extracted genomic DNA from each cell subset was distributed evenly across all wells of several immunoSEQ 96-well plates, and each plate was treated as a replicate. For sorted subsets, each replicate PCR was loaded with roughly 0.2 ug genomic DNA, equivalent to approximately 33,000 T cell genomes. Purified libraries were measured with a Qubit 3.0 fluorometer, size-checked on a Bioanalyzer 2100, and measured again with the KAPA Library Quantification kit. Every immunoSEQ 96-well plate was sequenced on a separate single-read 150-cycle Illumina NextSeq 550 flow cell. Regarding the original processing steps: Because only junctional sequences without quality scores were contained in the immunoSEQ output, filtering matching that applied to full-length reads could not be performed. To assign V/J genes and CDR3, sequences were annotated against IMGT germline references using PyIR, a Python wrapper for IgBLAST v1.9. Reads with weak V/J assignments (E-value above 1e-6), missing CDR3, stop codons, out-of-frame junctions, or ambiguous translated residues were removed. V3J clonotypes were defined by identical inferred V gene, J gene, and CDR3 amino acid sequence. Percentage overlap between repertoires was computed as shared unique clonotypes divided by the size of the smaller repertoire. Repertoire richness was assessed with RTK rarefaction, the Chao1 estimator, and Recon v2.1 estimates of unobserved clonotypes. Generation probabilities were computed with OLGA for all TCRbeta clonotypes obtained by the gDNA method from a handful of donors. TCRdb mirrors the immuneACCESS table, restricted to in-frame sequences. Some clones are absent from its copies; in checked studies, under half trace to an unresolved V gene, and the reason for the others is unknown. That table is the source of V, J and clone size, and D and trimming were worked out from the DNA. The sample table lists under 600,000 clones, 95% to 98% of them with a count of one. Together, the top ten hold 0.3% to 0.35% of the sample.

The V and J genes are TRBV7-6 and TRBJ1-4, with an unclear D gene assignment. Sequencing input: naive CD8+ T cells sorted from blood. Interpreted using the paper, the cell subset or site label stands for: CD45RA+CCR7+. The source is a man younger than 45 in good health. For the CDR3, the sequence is CASSLLNEKLFF. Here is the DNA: TGTGCCAGCAGCTTACTTAATGAAAAACTGTTTTTT.